This T cell receptor (beta chain) was observed in a study of siplizumab effects on memory and regulatory T cells (dated by TCRdb to the late 2010s). At the level of the whole study: The study looked at the effect of siplizumab, an anti-CD2 antibody, on alloreactive T-cell subsets in allogeneic mixed lymphocyte reactions made from human PBMCs. The study at large found these results: Because sequences at frequencies below about 10^-5 were poorly captured, only a minor fraction of alloreactive clones could be mapped back to unstimulated subsets. Whether proliferating Tregs from siplizumab cultures actually had suppressive function was not functionally confirmed. About 75-95% of proliferating CD4+ or CD8+ clones could not be given a naive or memory phenotype. Among mappable alloreactive CD4+ clones, an average Treg-derived fraction of roughly 71% was observed with siplizumab, compared with 26.9% in control reactions. Unstimulated naive T cells appeared more diverse than memory T cells, and naive cells seemed to contribute substantially to the alloresponse. The cumulative frequency of alloreactive sequences that could be traced back to unstimulated CD4+ memory T cells was significantly reduced by siplizumab.

As regards this clone: Its antigen specificity is not known. Within one base of it there is no much larger clone, and no base qualities were kept.

Libraries were constructed by the immunoSEQ multiplex PCR assay. Each sample had around 92,000 TCR templates assayed by the deep sequencing platform. Genomic DNA extracted from sorted T cells was the material used for TCRbeta CDR3 sequencing. For the original study's pipeline: The R programming language was used for the clonal analysis of the TCRbeta CDR3 data. Alloreactive CD4+ and CD8+ clones were identified by comparing unstimulated samples to CFSE-low samples taken after the reaction. Regulatory or non-regulatory origin of alloreactive CD4+ clones was assigned by matching sequences to the sorted unstimulated Treg and non-Treg repertoires. TCRdb holds this immuneACCESS table with in-frame rearrangements only. Some clones are missing; in checked studies, unresolved V genes explain under half, and the rest has no known cause. V, J and clone size are those of that table, while D and trimming were read from the DNA. Across this sample there are about 48,000 clones, with more than 85% seen only once. Of the sample, 0.35% is held by the ten largest clones.

Unstimulated CD4+ memory cells were also sequenced in three donor pairs, together with CD4+ naive, CD8+ TEMRA, CD8+ naive and CD8+ effector memory subsets. Sorted unstimulated T cells and proliferating T cells recovered from mixed lymphocyte reactions underwent TCRbeta CDR3 sequencing. Fresh whole blood from approximately ten HLA-typed healthy donors was used to isolate PBMCs. The junction shows trimming of 2 bases on V and 4 bases on J, plus 11 bases between the germline ends. The CDR1 and CDR2 encoded by the germline V gene (reference sequence) are SGHKS and YYEKEE. The CDR3 sequence holds 14 residues, the cysteine and phenylalanine included. Solely the CDR3 DNA is kept, with 42 bases framed from the first base.

The receptor was derived from a human donor in good health. The sample taken for sequencing was naive CD8+ T cells sorted from blood. Reading the label with the study, this specimen's cell subset or site is: unstimulated naive T cells. The receptor chain draws on TRBV5-5 and TRBJ2-3; perhaps TRBD2 is the D gene, with 6 bases matching. The DNA sequence is given as TGTGCCAGCAGCTTTGGGGGAGGCCCAGATACGCAGTATTTT. It translates as CASSFGGGPDTQYF.